One and the same sample provided the 32 T cell receptor beta chains below, sequenced in a study of blood T cell repertoires in COVID-19. Profiled with immunoSEQ multiplex PCR; TCRdb holds only in-frame clones, not every one. The sample lists about 270,000 clones; less than 90% were seen once. The specimen was PBMCs or T cells enriched from blood (not recorded which). All receptors derive from a woman aged 45-65 years who had recovered from COVID-19.

The rearrangement uses TRBV18 and TRBJ2-7; maybe TRBD2 (5 bases). V shed 2 bases and J shed 1 base, with 6 bases lying between them. Germline loops: CDR1 KGHSH, CDR2 LQKENI. The CDR3 extends over 13 amino acids. In nucleotides, the CDR3 is TGTGCCAGCTCACCAGGACTTTCCTACGAGCAGTACTTC. Its translation is CASSPGLSYEQYF. Variable domain in full (rest from reference TRBV18 and TRBJ2-7): NAGVMQNPRHLVRRRGQEARLRCSPMKGHSHVYWYRQLPEEGLKFMVYLQKENIIDESGMPKERFSAEFPKEGPSILRIQQVVRGDSAAYFCASSPGLSYEQYFGPGTRLTVT.

The chain employs TRBV27 and TRBJ2-1; 7 bases are shared with TRBD2. This CDR3 region has 16 residues. Germline assignment: CDR1 MNHEY and CDR2 SMNVEV (reference sequence). The ends lost 6 bases at V and 0 bases at J; junction bases unmatched: 8. The CDR3 DNA is TGTGCCAGCAGCGGAACTAGCGCACGCTCCTACAATGAGCAGTTCTTC. Translation gives CASSGTSARSYNEQFF.

There are a few counts of this clone. The genes are TRBV6-2 or TRBV6-3 and TRBJ2-1; tentative D call: TRBD1 (5 bases). CDR3 size: 18 residues. V lost 3 bases and J 0 bases, leaving 18 bases between the germline ends. In germline, CDR1 is MNHEY, CDR2 SVGEGT. CDR3 bases: TGTGCCAGCAGTTATCCGAGCCTGGGGCCCAGCTCCTACAATGAGCAGTTCTTC. It translates to CASSYPSLGPSSYNEQFF.

The CDR3 bases are TGTGCCAGCAGCTTCTCCGGGGGCACCGGGGAGCTGTTTTTT. It is translated as CASSFSGGTGELFF. The rearrangement links TRBV11-2 to TRBJ2-2; D possibly corresponds to TRBD2 (6 bases). Germline V CDR1 and CDR2: SGHAT, FQNNGV. V was shortened by 3 bases and J by 4 bases, with 9 bases between the two germline ends. The CDR3 totals 14 residues.

This chain connects TRBV15 to TRBJ2-5; 15 nucleotides align to TRBD2. J was trimmed by 5 bases and V by 2 bases; bases with no gene match: 9. CDR3 size: 18 residues. Germline loops: CDR1 LNHNV, CDR2 YYDKDF (reference sequence). Here the CDR3 DNA reads TGTGCCACCAGCAGAAAGGGACTAGCGGGAGGTGTAGGGGAGACCCAGTACTTC. Its translation is CATSRKGLAGGVGETQYF.

The V call is TRBV28, the J call TRBJ2-1; perhaps TRBD1 as D (5 bases). This CDR3 is built from 16 residues. The V end lost 4 bases, the J end lost 2 bases, and 15 bases lay between the germline ends. Germline assignment: CDR1 MDHEN and CDR2 SYDVKM. The CDR3 protein is CASSSVGREPYNEQFF. The CDR3 DNA is TGTGCCAGCAGTTCGGTGGGCAGGGAACCCTACAATGAGCAGTTCTTC.

This chain uses TRBV28 with TRBJ1-4; no clear D. V lost 2 bases, J lost 8 bases, and 3 bases lay in between. CDR1 MDHEN and CDR2 SYDVKM come from the germline V gene. This CDR3 contains 11 residues. The CDR3 coding sequence is TGTGCCAGCAGTTTACGGGAAAAACTGTTTTTT. Its translation is CASSLREKLFF.

This chain uses TRBV19 with TRBJ2-7; 11 bases map to TRBD2. J was trimmed by 3 bases and V by 3 bases; bases with no gene match: 4. Per germline, CDR1 LNHDA and CDR2 SQIVND (reference sequence). The CDR3 spans 15 residues. The CDR3 nucleotides read TGTGCCAGTAGTATTCTAGCGGGAGGACGCTACGAGCAGTACTTC. Translated: CASSILAGGRYEQYF.

The table lists this clone with a count of one. CDR3 in amino acids: CASSPAGLVRGETEAFF. In DNA, the CDR3 is TGTGCCAGCTCACCCGCAGGATTAGTCAGGGGAGAAACTGAAGCTTTCTTT. The chain couples TRBV18 to TRBJ1-1; the D gene is possibly TRBD1 (6 bases). The germline gives CDR1 KGHSH, CDR2 LQKENI. V lost 3 bases and J 5 bases, leaving 22 bases between the germline ends. This CDR3 spans 17 amino acids. The full variable domain, with the rest looked up from reference TRBV18 and TRBJ1-1, is NAGVMQNPRHLVRRRGQEARLRCSPMKGHSHVYWYRQLPEEGLKFMVYLQKENIIDESGMPKERFSAEFPKEGPSILRIQQVVRGDSAAYFCASSPAGLVRGETEAFFGQGTRLTVV.

Written as DNA, the CDR3 is TGTGCCAGCAGCCAAACAGGGTCCCACGAGCAGTACTTC. Translating it yields CASSQTGSHEQYF. This chain joins TRBV4-2 and TRBJ2-7, with D tentatively TRBD1 (6 bases). The CDR3 is 13 amino acids. The germline CDR1 and CDR2 sequences are LGHNA and YNFKEQ. The V gene lost 2 bases and the J gene lost 5 bases, with 10 bases spanning the gap.

The chain combines TRBV4-1 with TRBJ1-2; D gene uncertain. Trimming left V 0 bases short and J 4 bases short, with 18 bases between. Per germline, CDR1 MGHRA and CDR2 YSYEKL. The CDR3 totals 17 residues. For the CDR3, the DNA is TGCGCCAGCAGCCAAGATCCGAAAGCCACCCCCTTCTATGGCTACACCTTC. Protein: CASSQDPKATPFYGYTF.

The V call is TRBV15, the J call TRBJ1-2, with D hard to call. Trimming removed 0 bases at V and 6 bases at J, with 11 bases between. The CDR3 length is 14 residues. Germline CDR1 reads LNHNV; CDR2 reads YYDKDF (reference sequence). CDR3 DNA sequence: TGTGCCACCAGCAGAGACTGGCAGGCAAATGGCTACACCTTC. This encodes CATSRDWQANGYTF.

The chain recombines TRBV28 with TRBJ1-1, with TRBD1 matching 7 bases. From germline, CDR1 is MDHEN and CDR2 SYDVKM. The CDR3 length is 18 residues. After removal of 4 bases from V and 5 bases from J, the junction contained 19 bases not matched to a gene. CDR3 protein: CASSSPARGSSPWTEAFF. CDR3 coding DNA: TGTGCCAGCAGTTCCCCAGCCAGGGGGTCTAGTCCGTGGACTGAAGCTTTCTTT.

The gene calls are TRBV3-1 (or the pseudogene TRBV3-2) and TRBJ2-5, with 7 bases matching TRBD2. V lost 7 bases to trimming and J lost 6 bases; unmatched junction nucleotides: 11. Per germline, CDR1 LGHDT and CDR2 YNNKEL (reference sequence). This CDR3 is 14 amino acids long. The CDR3 spells CASKWGGSGKTQYF. As DNA, the CDR3 is TGTGCCAGCAAATGGGGGGGTTCTGGGAAGACCCAGTACTTC.

This clone showed up just once. The chain employs TRBV28 and TRBJ2-4; D ambiguous. V dropped 5 bases and J dropped 0 bases, with 11 bases sitting between them. Germline lookup yields CDR1 MDHEN and CDR2 SYDVKM. The length of the CDR3 is 15 residues. Here the CDR3 DNA reads TGTGCCAGCAGTAGTCTGAGTATAGCCAAAAACATTCAGTACTTC. Translated: CASSSLSIAKNIQYF.

The J gene is TRBJ2-3, the V gene TRBV11-2, with a possible D match to TRBD2 (6 bases). The germline V gene has CDR1 SGHAT and CDR2 FQNNGV. The CDR3 is made up of 15 amino acids. V dropped 5 bases and J dropped 3 bases, with 15 bases sitting between them. The CDR3 bases are TGTGCCAGCAGCGACGACCGGCGGGGAACAGATACGCAGTATTTT. Translated: CASSDDRRGTDTQYF. Supplemented by reference TRBV11-2 and TRBJ2-3, the full variable domain reads EAGVAQSPRYKIIEKRQSVAFWCNPISGHATLYWYQQILGQGPKLLIQFQNNGVVDDSQLPKDRFSAERLKGVDSTLKIQPAKLEDSAVYLCASSDDRRGTDTQYFGPGTRLTVL.

The chain links TRBV5-4 to TRBJ2-1; 8 nucleotides agree with TRBD2. CDR3 length: 13 amino acids. V shed 5 bases and J 7 bases; nucleotides not matched to a gene: 5. CDR1 and CDR2 (germline): SGHNT, YYREEE (reference sequence). In DNA form, the CDR3 reads TGTGCCAGCAGAAAAGCGGGAGTGAATGAGCAGTTCTTC. Translating gives CASRKAGVNEQFF.

The chain links TRBV11-1 to TRBJ2-1, with 7 bases that match TRBD2. Germline-derived CDR1 and CDR2 are SGHAT and FQDESV (reference sequence). Unmatched junction bases numbered 7, after V lost 8 bases and J lost 0 bases. This CDR3 contains 15 residues. As DNA, the CDR3 is TGTGCCAGCTCTCGCCGGGGGGACTCCTACAATGAGCAGTTCTTC. As protein: CASSRRGDSYNEQFF.

The V gene is TRBV18, the J gene TRBJ1-4; possibly TRBD1 for D (6 bases). Germline V gene data show CDR1 as KGHSH and CDR2 as LQKENI. CDR3 size: 13 residues. Trimming took 3 bases from V and 8 from J, leaving 10 bases between them. CDR3 sequence (DNA): TGTGCCAGCTCACCCAGGGGAACGGAAAAACTGTTTTTT. Its protein product is CASSPRGTEKLFF.

This clone has more than one count but fewer than ten. V usage is TRBV19 and J usage is TRBJ2-2; no reliable D call. CDR1 and CDR2 from the germline V gene are LNHDA and SQIVND (reference sequence). The CDR3 runs 15 residues. V was clipped by 1 base and J by 1 base, with 7 bases between them. This chain's CDR3 is CASSIGPMNTGELFF. The CDR3 DNA is TGTGCCAGTAGTATAGGTCCTATGAACACCGGGGAGCTGTTTTTT. The full variable domain, with the rest looked up from reference TRBV19 and TRBJ2-2, is DGGITQSPKYLFRKEGQNVTLSCEQNLNHDAMYWYRQDPGQGLRLIYYSQIVNDFQKGDIAEGYSVSREKKESFPLTVTSAQKNPTAFYLCASSIGPMNTGELFFGEGSRLTVL.

The chain links TRBV7-9 to TRBJ2-7; D call uncertain. V shed 5 bases and J shed 3 bases, with 8 bases lying between them. The CDR3 has 12 residues. Germline loops: CDR1 SEHNR, CDR2 FQNEAQ (reference sequence). CDR3 DNA sequence: TGTGCCAGCAGCAACTTCGACTACGAGCAGTACTTC. It translates to CASSNFDYEQYF.

The CDR3 coding sequence is TGCAGCGTTACGATGGGACAGGGCCAGCCCCAGCATTTT. Translated, it gives CSVTMGQGQPQHF. The rearrangement uses TRBV29-1 and TRBJ1-5; 9 bases map to TRBD1. CDR1 SQVTM and CDR2 ANQGSEA come from the germline V gene. This CDR3 contains 13 residues. Unmatched junction bases numbered 6, after V lost 5 bases and J lost 7 bases.

The V gene is TRBV19, the J gene TRBJ1-1; maybe TRBD1 (5 bases). CDR1 is LNHDA and CDR2 is SQIVND in the germline V gene (reference sequence). V lost 1 base, J lost 1 base, and 7 bases lay in between. CDR3 length: 14 amino acids. The CDR3 loop reads CASSIGGGNTEAFF. The CDR3 DNA reads TGTGCCAGTAGTATAGGGGGGGGGAACACTGAAGCTTTCTTT.

The chain recombines TRBV7-9 with TRBJ2-7, with 7 bases fitting TRBD2. CDR1 is SEHNR, CDR2 FQNEAQ, per germline (reference sequence). V was clipped by 5 bases and J by 1 base; unmatched bases: 2. The CDR3 is 13 residues long. This CDR3 is CASSRTSSYEQYF. The CDR3 DNA is TGTGCCAGCAGCCGGACTAGTTCCTACGAGCAGTACTTC.

CDR3 amino acids: CASSVGKSVSQNIQYF. The CDR3 nucleotides read TGTGCCAGCAGCGTAGGTAAATCGGTGAGCCAAAACATTCAGTACTTC. The chain couples TRBV9 to TRBJ2-4, with D hard to call. The V gene's germline CDR1 is SGDLS and CDR2 YYNGEE. This CDR3 has 16 residues. V was shortened by 0 bases and J by 5 bases, with 15 bases between the two germline ends.

The chain has TRBV18 and TRBJ1-2, with a tentative D call TRBD1 (6 bases). The CDR3 runs to 12 residues. Between the trimmed V and J ends, which lost 3 bases and 6 bases, there was a span of 8 bases. In germline, CDR1 is KGHSH, CDR2 LQKENI. This CDR3 reads CASSPRGDGYTF. CDR3 bases: TGTGCCAGCTCACCCAGGGGCGATGGCTACACCTTC.

The chain combines TRBV25-1 with TRBJ1-1, with 7 bases that match TRBD1. Germline CDR1 reads MGHDK; CDR2 reads SYGVNS. There are 17 residues in the CDR3. The J segment lost 3 bases and the V segment lost 7 bases, leaving 17 bases of the junction unmatched. In nucleotides, the CDR3 is TGTGCCAGCAAACCAGGGGGACACGGCCCTCAGGACACTGAAGCTTTCTTT. Amino acid sequence: CASKPGGHGPQDTEAFF.

A note on this clone: Other DNA sequences in this specimen translate into the identical CDR3. The rearrangement uses TRBV10-2 and TRBJ1-1; no clear D. The CDR3 runs 13 residues. The V end was cut by 4 bases, the J end by 3 bases, with 9 bases between. Germline V lookup: CDR1 WSHSY, CDR2 SAAADI. This CDR3 is CASSAPGYTEAFF. CDR3 nucleotides: TGCGCCAGCAGTGCTCCCGGGTACACTGAAGCTTTCTTT.

J is TRBJ2-3 and V is TRBV29-1; possibly TRBD2 for D (6 bases). Germline V gives CDR1 SQVTM, CDR2 ANQGSEA. V lost 3 bases to trimming and J lost 4 bases, with 11 bases between them. CDR3 length: 13 amino acids. The DNA of the CDR3 is TGCAGCGTTGATCCGGGAGAAGCAGATACGCAGTATTTT. It codes for CSVDPGEADTQYF.

The chain is built from TRBV11-3 and TRBJ2-1, with D perhaps matching TRBD2 (7 bases). The germline V and J ends were trimmed by 5 bases and 3 bases, with 14 bases remaining between them. This CDR3 has 15 amino acids. Germline V lookup: CDR1 SGHNT, CDR2 YENEEA. Here the CDR3 DNA reads TGTGCCAGCAGCATGGGGGCTAGCGGCTACAATGAGCAGTTCTTC. Its translation: CASSMGASGYNEQFF. Looking up the rest from reference TRBV11-3 and TRBJ2-1 gives the full variable domain: EAGVVQSPRYKIIEKKQPVAFWCNPISGHNTLYWYLQNLGQGPELLIRYENEEAVDDSQLPKDRFSAERLKGVDSTLKIQPAELGDSAVYLCASSMGASGYNEQFFGPGTRLTVL.

The chain carries TRBV11-2 and TRBJ2-1; 10 positions agree with TRBD2. CDR1 is SGHAT and CDR2 is FQNNGV in the germline V gene. This CDR3 region has 17 residues. V trimming: 0 bases; J trimming: 8 bases; junction bases outside the gene matches: 10. CDR3 residues: CASSLDRSGRALDEQFF. The CDR3 DNA is TGTGCCAGCAGCTTAGATCGAAGCGGGAGGGCCTTAGATGAGCAGTTCTTC.

The V call is TRBV2, the J call TRBJ2-3; possible D gene TRBD1, 5 bases. Germline V gene data show CDR1 as SNHLY and CDR2 as FYNNEI. CDR3 length: 13 residues. Between the trimmed V and J ends, which lost 8 bases and 6 bases, there was a span of 15 bases. CDR3 in amino acids: CASDEQGYDTQYF. The CDR3 DNA reads TGTGCCAGCGACGAGCAGGGTTACGATACGCAGTATTTT.